Listed here is a single T cell receptor beta chain. What this receptor recognizes is not known. The input lacks base qualities; no much larger clone sits a single base away. Looking up the germline V gene yields CDR1 MNHEY and CDR2 SVGAGI. Spanning cysteine to phenylalanine, the CDR3 consists of 14 amino acids. Only CDR3 DNA remains: 42 bases, in frame from the first base. Unmatched junction bases come to 9, with V trimmed by 6 bases and J by 10 bases. TCRbeta CDR3 regions were amplified from genomic DNA using the immunoSEQ Assay, a bias-controlled multiplex PCR. The published analysis was carried out like this. Nucleated cell counts per sample were estimated from amplification of reference gene primers within the assay. Sequence reads were collapsed and filtered to measure the absolute abundance of every unique TCRbeta CDR3 rearrangement. For each sample, productive Simpson clonality was calculated by taking the square root of Simpson's diversity index across productive rearrangements. TCRdb carries this immuneACCESS record with in-frame sequences only. Its versions omit some clonotypes, under half of them owing to an unresolved V gene in the studies checked, with the rest unexplained. The D gene and trimming were derived from the DNA, and the V and J assignments and clone size from that table. For this sample there are approximately 130,000 clones; just over 75% appear just once. 10% to 11% of the sample comes from the top ten.

The collaborating institutions used their own protocols to collect whole blood in K2EDTA tubes. For TCRbeta analysis, collaborators shipped samples as frozen whole blood, isolated PBMCs, or DNA extracted from either of those sample types. These data originate in a study of blood T cell repertoires in COVID-19 (dated by TCRdb to the early 2020s). Regarding the research as a whole: Samples covering the acute and convalescent phases of COVID-19 were provided by collaborators in the United States, Italy and Spain. The material from the prospective study consisted of cDNA or gDNA derived from T cells, B-cell-depleted T cells, or PBMCs. Deeply sampled blood TCRbeta repertoires from subjects exposed to, actively infected with, or recovered from COVID-19 were included in the dataset. The repertoires were released in a freely available public database meant as a resource for research on the immune response to SARS-CoV-2. The samples were drawn from the first 160 participants of the ongoing ImmuneRACE study and from some 1,300 subjects provided by 6 global collaborators. A de-identified subject ID, COVID-19 status, age in years and sex were almost always included in the sample metadata. HLA class I and class II types, where available, came from metadata supplied by the sample provider rather than from assay-based typing. Overall study outcomes, separate from this receptor: How much clinical and demographic metadata was included differed by source and by participant, and the metadata was provided uncurated.

This TCR came from a human donor in a cohort sampled during active COVID-19. The specimen was peripheral blood. The V and J segments used are TRBV6-5 and TRBJ1-6; 7 bases in the middle match TRBD1. The nucleotides read TGTGCCAGCAGCGGTACAGGGGAACGGTCACCCCTCCACTTT. Its translation reads: CASSGTGERSPLHF.